A selection of T cell receptor beta chains follows, all from one sample in a study of T cell changes during pregnancy in multiple sclerosis. Sequencing was performed with immunoSEQ multiplex PCR; in TCRdb, only in-frame clones are kept and a portion is missing. The repertoire has 110,000 or so clones, approximately 95% of them found once; the top ten carry 6% to 7%. This material consisted of peripheral blood, taken before pregnancy. The source of these receptors is a female donor with multiple sclerosis, enrolled in a pregnancy study. CDR3s include the opening cysteine and the closing phenylalanine or tryptophan. D genes are given only for firm matches. Some rows mark clone size as missing; the rest say once, few, many or name a class of expanded clone.

len,d_gene,v_gene,abundance,j_gene,CDR3aa,CDR3nt
12,NA,TRBV5-1,NA,TRBJ2-1,CASKPDKNEQFF,TGCGCCAGCAAACCCGACAAGAATGAGCAGTTCTTC
15,TRBD1,TRBV5-1,few,TRBJ1-1,CASSSGDRENTEAFF,TGCGCCAGCAGCTCGGGGGACAGGGAGAACACTGAAGCTTTCTTT
14,TRBD1,TRBV19,NA,TRBJ1-2,CASSIGQGLEGYTF,TGTGCCAGTAGTATCGGACAGGGGCTTGAAGGCTACACCTTC
14,NA,TRBV6-1,NA,TRBJ2-5,CASLLRVVGETQYF,TGTGCCAGCCTGCTGCGGGTTGTGGGAGAGACCCAGTACTTC
17,TRBD1,TRBV2,NA,TRBJ1-5,CASSATSGTGFNQPQHF,TGTGCCAGCAGTGCGACCTCCGGGACAGGTTTCAATCAGCCCCAGCATTTT
15,TRBD1,TRBV7-9,NA,TRBJ1-4,CASSLQGALNEKLFF,TGTGCCAGCAGCCTACAGGGGGCCCTGAATGAAAAACTGTTTTTT
15,TRBD2,TRBV6-6,NA,TRBJ2-3,CASSFSGSGTDTQYF,TGTGCCAGCAGCTTTAGCGGGAGCGGCACAGATACGCAGTATTTT
12,NA,TRBV5-5,NA,TRBJ1-2,CASRLGGDGYTF,TGTGCCAGCAGGTTGGGGGGAGACGGCTACACCTTC
17,TRBD1,TRBV6-1,NA,TRBJ2-7,CASSEFLVDRGAYEQYF,TGTGCCAGCAGTGAATTCCTGGTGGACAGGGGGGCTTACGAGCAGTACTTC
18,TRBD2,TRBV13,NA,TRBJ2-6,CASSSMGGSFSGANVLTF,TGTGCCAGCAGCTCCATGGGGGGGAGTTTCTCTGGGGCCAACGTCCTGACTTTC
15,NA,TRBV5-5,NA,TRBJ2-1,CASSLSLSEYNEQFF,TGTGCCAGCAGCTTGAGCCTCTCGGAGTACAATGAGCAGTTCTTC
14,TRBD2,TRBV5-1,NA,TRBJ2-1,CASSLGLARNEQFF,TGCGCCAGCAGCTTGGGACTAGCGCGGAATGAGCAGTTCTTC
16,NA,TRBV27,NA,TRBJ2-7,CASSRVFEGHLNEQYF,TGTGCCAGCAGTAGGGTCTTCGAGGGACATCTAAACGAGCAGTACTTC
16,TRBD2,TRBV27,NA,TRBJ2-1,CASKINYGRDHNEQFF,TGTGCCAGCAAAATTAATTACGGGAGGGACCACAATGAGCAGTTCTTC
17,NA,TRBV19,NA,TRBJ1-5,CASSVKGNLWGNQPQHF,TGTGCCTCTTCTGTGAAGGGGAACTTATGGGGCAATCAGCCCCAGCATTTT
13,TRBD1,TRBV18,NA,TRBJ2-5,CASSPVPRQGEYF,TGTGCCAGCTCACCAGTGCCCCGACAGGGAGAGTACTTC
13,NA,TRBV28,NA,TRBJ1-5,CASRTFSNQPQHF,TGTGCCAGCAGGACATTTAGCAATCAGCCCCAGCATTTT
15,NA,TRBV11-3,NA,TRBJ2-2,CASSPGLRNTGELFF,TGTGCCAGCAGCCCGGGACTCAGAAACACCGGGGAGCTGTTTTTT
17,NA,TRBV10-3,NA,TRBJ1-3,CAISDKFRDISGNTIYF,TGTGCCATCAGTGATAAGTTTCGGGACATCTCTGGAAACACCATATATTTT
14,NA,TRBV4-2,few,TRBJ1-1,CASSQKAGNTEAFF,TGTGCCAGCAGCCAAAAAGCAGGGAACACTGAAGCTTTCTTT
15,NA,TRBV13,NA,TRBJ2-2,CASSRAPQGTGELFF,TGTGCCAGCAGCCGAGCCCCCCAGGGTACCGGGGAGCTGTTTTTT
15,TRBD2,TRBV14,NA,TRBJ2-1,CASSPRLAAYNEQFF,TGTGCCAGCAGTCCAAGGCTAGCGGCCTACAATGAGCAGTTCTTC
14,TRBD1,TRBV9,NA,TRBJ1-2,CASSGARQGYGYTF,TGTGCCAGCAGCGGCGCCCGACAGGGCTATGGCTACACCTTC
14,TRBD1,TRBV9,NA,TRBJ2-2,CASSVGQGTGELFF,TGTGCCAGCAGCGTCGGACAGGGGACCGGGGAGCTGTTTTTT
16,NA,TRBV5-6,NA,TRBJ1-1,CASGPSGFPQNTEAFF,TGTGCCAGCGGACCCTCGGGGTTCCCCCAGAACACTGAAGCTTTCTTT
13,TRBD2,TRBV19,NA,TRBJ2-1,CASRRESANEQFF,TGTGCCAGTAGGCGGGAGAGCGCCAATGAGCAGTTCTTC
14,NA,TRBV9,once,TRBJ2-7,CASSVNRGHTEQYF,TGTGCCAGCAGCGTTAATAGGGGACATACCGAGCAGTACTTC
15,TRBD1,TRBV18,few,TRBJ1-6,CASSLRDSLNSPLHF,TGTGCCAGCTCACTCCGGGACAGTCTCAATTCACCCCTCCACTTT
15,NA,TRBV11-2,NA,TRBJ2-6,CASRPAGLGANVLTF,TGTGCCAGCAGACCGGCGGGACTGGGGGCCAACGTCCTGACTTTC
15,TRBD1,TRBV7-8,once,TRBJ2-2,CASSVQGRNTGELFF,TGTGCCAGCAGCGTACAGGGGCGCAACACCGGGGAGCTGTTTTTT
15,TRBD2,TRBV28,NA,TRBJ2-3,CASNVLAGEGDTQYF,TGTGCCAGCAATGTACTAGCGGGAGAAGGAGATACGCAGTATTTT
14,TRBD1,TRBV6-1,few,TRBJ1-5,CASSEQGGDQPQHF,TGTGCCAGCAGTGAACAGGGGGGTGATCAGCCCCAGCATTTT
14,NA,TRBV6-5,NA,TRBJ1-2,CASSYSRSQGGYTF,TGTGCCAGCAGTTACTCGAGATCGCAGGGGGGCTACACCTTC
14,TRBD2,TRBV11-2,NA,TRBJ2-3,CASSRLAGGDTQYF,TGTGCCAGCAGCCGACTAGCGGGAGGAGATACGCAGTATTTT
16,TRBD1,TRBV5-4,NA,TRBJ1-1,CASSPGTGGGNTEAFF,TGTGCCAGCAGCCCCGGGACAGGGGGGGGGAACACTGAAGCTTTCTTT
15,NA,TRBV7-9,NA,TRBJ2-3,CASSLGDSSGDTQYF,TGTGCCAGCAGCTTAGGTGACAGTAGTGGGGATACGCAGTATTTT
15,TRBD1,TRBV30,NA,TRBJ2-7,CAWSSGQPGTYEQYF,TGTGCCTGGTCCTCGGGACAGCCCGGTACCTACGAGCAGTACTTC
15,TRBD1,TRBV19,NA,TRBJ1-3,CASRLGQTSGNTIYF,TGTGCCAGTAGACTGGGACAGACCTCTGGAAACACCATATATTTT
13,NA,TRBV7-6,NA,TRBJ1-1,CASSLQENTEAFF,TGTGCCAGCAGCTTACAGGAGAACACTGAAGCTTTCTTT
14,NA,TRBV27,NA,TRBJ2-7,CASSPTGGHHEQYF,TGTGCCAGCAGTCCCACCGGGGGGCACCACGAGCAGTACTTC
13,NA,TRBV19,NA,TRBJ1-2,CASRSQGVRGYTF,TGTGCCAGTAGATCCCAAGGGGTCAGGGGCTACACCTTC
16,TRBD2,TRBV19,NA,TRBJ2-3,CASSISGKASTDTQYF,TGTGCCAGTAGTATTAGCGGGAAGGCTAGCACAGATACGCAGTATTTT
16,TRBD1,TRBV29-1,NA,TRBJ1-1,CSVVFGQGVLNTEAFF,TGCAGCGTTGTCTTCGGACAGGGGGTTTTGAACACTGAAGCTTTCTTT
13,NA,TRBV6-5,NA,TRBJ2-7,CASSYPPKYEQYF,TGTGCCAGCAGTTACCCCCCCAAATACGAGCAGTACTTC
13,NA,TRBV29-1,NA,TRBJ1-1,CSVEQRAGVEAFF,TGCAGCGTTGAACAAAGGGCAGGGGTGGAAGCTTTCTTT
15,TRBD1,TRBV6-1,NA,TRBJ1-4,CASSEIRQGGEKLFF,TGTGCCAGCAGTGAGATAAGACAGGGTGGAGAAAAACTGTTTTTT
13,NA,TRBV7-2,NA,TRBJ2-3,CASSLAHTDTQYF,TGTGCCAGCAGCTTAGCCCACACAGATACGCAGTATTTT
11,NA,TRBV18,NA,TRBJ1-1,CASSGGAEAFF,TGTGCCAGCTCTGGGGGGGCTGAAGCTTTCTTT
15,TRBD2,TRBV28,NA,TRBJ2-5,CASIKAGPRGETQYF,TGTGCCAGCATTAAAGCGGGGCCGCGAGGGGAGACCCAGTACTTC
14,TRBD1,TRBV9,NA,TRBJ2-1,CASSGGTAFNEQFF,TGTGCCAGCAGCGGGGGGACAGCTTTCAATGAGCAGTTCTTC
15,TRBD1,TRBV10-2,NA,TRBJ2-7,CASNIPGQSNYEQYF,TGCGCCAGCAACATCCCGGGACAGAGCAACTACGAGCAGTACTTC
14,TRBD1,TRBV6-5,NA,TRBJ1-6,CASSYGQGLGPLHF,TGTGCCAGCAGTTACGGACAGGGTTTAGGACCCCTCCACTTT
18,TRBD1,TRBV5-4,NA,TRBJ1-1,CASSLKGGGSGGLGEAFF,TGTGCCAGCAGCTTGAAAGGGGGCGGGTCCGGGGGCTTGGGTGAAGCTTTCTTT
10,NA,TRBV20-1,few,TRBJ1-2,CSARVSGYTF,TGCAGCGCTAGGGTCAGTGGCTACACCTTC
13,NA,TRBV7-9,NA,TRBJ1-1,CASSLRRDTEAFF,TGTGCCAGCAGCCTTCGCCGGGACACTGAAGCTTTCTTT
15,NA,TRBV18,NA,TRBJ1-1,CASSVDGGVGAEAFF,TGTGCCAGCTCAGTCGACGGCGGTGTGGGGGCCGAAGCTTTCTTT
15,TRBD1,TRBV19,NA,TRBJ2-4,CASSNRQGAGDIQYF,TGTGCCAGTAGTAACAGACAGGGGGCCGGAGACATTCAGTACTTC